This TCR beta chain comes out of a study of T cell responses to AZD1222 COVID-19 vaccine. Study-wide findings and caveats: No repertoire was sampled before or during the peak T cell response, only after it. A reported finding is that nearly half of spike-specific TCRs target unmutated variant regions. Distributed over spike, vaccine-associated CD4 TCRs predominated at 160-218 and 743-854.

Generated by immunoSEQ multiplex PCR, the TCRdb table keeps only in-frame clones and is missing some. The table records under 200,000 clones, over 75% of them present only once. This clone was seen only once. Antigen: not known. The CDR3 has 13 amino acids. The germline V gene encodes CDR1 SNHLY and CDR2 FYNNEI. The V end lost 3 bases, the J end lost 4 bases, and 7 bases lay between the germline ends. J is TRBJ1-5 and V is TRBV2, with unresolved D. The sequencing used peripheral blood, collected on day 0 of AZD1222 vaccination. The receptor's source is an adult in good health. DNA of the CDR3: TGTGCCAGCAGTGAGTCCACGAATCAGCCCCAGCATTTT. Protein product: CASSESTNQPQHF.